Each of the 7 T cell receptor beta chains below was sequenced from the same sample in a study of blood T cell repertoires in COVID-19. Some clones are missing from TCRdb's copy, which holds only in-frame ones; the method was immunoSEQ multiplex PCR. The data hold 230,000 or so clones, with roughly 80% observed a single time. The sequencing input was peripheral blood. These receptors were obtained from a man aged 50-60 years with active or convalescent COVID-19.

The chain couples TRBV9 to TRBJ2-7; 8 bases line up with TRBD2. Trimming took 0 bases from V and 0 from J; bases not matched to a gene: 2. Germline-derived CDR1 and CDR2 are SGDLS and YYNGEE. This CDR3 comprises 15 residues. In nucleotides, the CDR3 is TGTGCCAGCAGCGTAGCTAGCGGGCTCTCCTACGAGCAGTACTTC. Translation: CASSVASGLSYEQYF.

The chain joins TRBV7-9 to TRBJ2-1, with D perhaps matching TRBD2 (6 bases). CDR3 size: 14 residues. Germline V lookup: CDR1 SEHNR, CDR2 FQNEAQ (reference sequence). The V and J ends lost 4 bases and 7 bases respectively, with 14 bases between them. The CDR3 loop is CASSSFGGRNEQFF. Written as DNA, the CDR3 is TGTGCCAGCAGCTCCTTTGGAGGGCGGAATGAGCAGTTCTTC.

The V call is TRBV6-2 or TRBV6-3, the J call TRBJ1-5; 7 positions agree with TRBD1. J lost 5 bases, V lost 3 bases, and 4 bases had no gene match. Germline V gene sequence: CDR1 MNHEY, CDR2 SVGEGT. The CDR3 is 14 residues long. The CDR3 region has the DNA TGTGCCAGCAGTTATGGGACAGCTGATCAGCCCCAGCATTTT. This sequence encodes CASSYGTADQPQHF.

The rearrangement joins TRBV28 to TRBJ1-2, with D unresolved. V lost 3 bases, J lost 3 bases, and 5 bases lay in between. This CDR3 region has 12 residues. CDR1 is MDHEN and CDR2 is SYDVKM in the germline V gene. CDR3 DNA sequence: TGTGCCAGCAGTTTCCGGGACTATGGCTACACCTTC. It specifies CASSFRDYGYTF.

The genes are TRBV14 and TRBJ1-1; no firm D call. The CDR3 contains 13 residues. Germline CDR1 SGHDN, CDR2 FVKESK. V was shortened by 4 bases and J by 1 base, with 7 bases between the two germline ends. DNA of the CDR3: TGTGCCAGCAGCCCTACCTCGAACACTGAAGCTTTCTTT. Translation: CASSPTSNTEAFF.

The gene calls are TRBV12-5 and TRBJ1-1; 7 bases agree with TRBD1. The CDR3 has 14 amino acids. The J segment lost 3 bases and the V segment lost 3 bases, leaving 4 bases of the junction unmatched. Germline assignment: CDR1 LGHNT and CDR2 FRNRAP. CDR3 nucleotide sequence: TGTGCTAGTGGTTTAGGGGGCCCCTACACTGAAGCTTTCTTT. It codes for CASGLGGPYTEAFF.

This chain joins TRBV19 and TRBJ2-7, with a possible D match to TRBD1 (6 bases). V was shortened by 0 bases and J by 2 bases, with 8 bases between the two germline ends. CDR1 and CDR2 from the germline V gene are LNHDA and SQIVND (reference sequence). The CDR3 has 14 residues. CDR3 region: CASSIDRDTYEQYF. The CDR3 DNA is TGTGCCAGTAGTATAGATCGGGACACCTACGAGCAGTACTTC. The variable domain in full, with the rest retrieved from reference TRBV19 and TRBJ2-7, is DGGITQSPKYLFRKEGQNVTLSCEQNLNHDAMYWYRQDPGQGLRLIYYSQIVNDFQKGDIAEGYSVSREKKESFPLTVTSAQKNPTAFYLCASSIDRDTYEQYFGPGTRLTVT.